The 32 T cell receptor beta chains below were found in one sample sequenced in a study of cytomegalovirus exposure and HLA in healthy donors. PCR involved 60 Vbeta and 13 Jbeta primers. The data were produced by immunoSEQ multiplex PCR, yet TCRdb's version contains in-frame clones alone and is incomplete. The table lists 75,000 to 85,000 clones, around three quarters of them singletons, with 0.8% to 1.1% in the top ten. Sequenced input: PBMCs. Source of these receptors: a male donor in good health and CMV-seronegative.

In the case of this clone: An end of the junction differs from the germline gene, which may be a read error. The V and J genes are TRBV7-9 and TRBJ2-1; possible D gene TRBD2, 6 bases. The CDR3 extends over 17 amino acids. Germline-derived CDR1 and CDR2 are SEHNR and FQNEAQ (reference sequence). CDR3 DNA sequence: TGTTCCAGCACCGAAATCGGGTGGGGGACTCGAGGGAATGAGCAGTTCTTC. Its protein is CSSTEIGWGTRGNEQFF.

The table lists this clone with a few counts. This chain links TRBV4-1 with TRBJ2-7, with 7 bases fitting TRBD1. The CDR3 sequence is 15 residues long. Germline V gives CDR1 MGHRA, CDR2 YSYEKL. V lost 0 bases and J lost 4; bases outside the gene matches: 6. In DNA form, the CDR3 reads TGCGCCAGCAGCCAAGACGCGACAGGGTGGTACGAGCAGTACTTC. Translated: CASSQDATGWYEQYF.

This chain connects TRBV28 to TRBJ1-1; D is uncertain. This CDR3 contains 14 residues. The germline V gene has CDR1 MDHEN and CDR2 SYDVKM. V dropped 8 bases and J dropped 8 bases, with 21 bases sitting between them. CDR3 sequence reads: CASCPQSGTVEAFF. CDR3 bases: TGTGCCAGCTGTCCGCAGTCCGGTACAGTGGAAGCTTTCTTT.

The V gene is TRBV6-5, the J gene TRBJ2-2; tentative D call: TRBD1 (7 bases). Trimming removed 7 bases at V and 5 bases at J, with 11 bases between. The CDR3 runs to 13 residues. Looked up from germline, CDR1 is MNHEY and CDR2 is SVGAGI. The CDR3 loop reads CASTSGGTGELFF. Here the CDR3 DNA reads TGTGCCAGCACCTCAGGGGGGACCGGGGAGCTGTTTTTT.

The DNA of the CDR3 is TGTGCCAGCAGCCGGGGACTAGGGGGTACCGGGGAGCTGTTTTTT. Its translation: CASSRGLGGTGELFF. This sequence joins TRBV7-9 and TRBJ2-2; TRBD2 aligns across 8 bases. V trimming: 5 bases; J trimming: 5 bases; junction bases outside the gene matches: 7. The CDR3 contains 15 residues. Per the germline V gene, CDR1 is SEHNR and CDR2 is FQNEAQ (reference sequence).

V is TRBV6-6 and J is TRBJ2-3, with TRBD1 matching over 8 bases. CDR3 length: 15 amino acids. The V and J ends lost 5 bases and 3 bases, in that order; junction bases with no gene match: 7. Germline V gives CDR1 MNHNY, CDR2 SVGAGI (reference sequence). The CDR3: CASSLQGARTDTQYF. The CDR3 region has the DNA TGTGCCAGCAGTCTCCAGGGGGCACGGACAGATACGCAGTATTTT.

This chain connects TRBV20-1 to TRBJ2-7; no firm D call. CDR1 is DFQATT and CDR2 is SNEGSKA in the germline V gene (reference sequence). The V end lost 3 bases, the J end lost 2 bases, and 5 bases lay between the germline ends. The CDR3 runs to 11 residues. The CDR3 region is CSASKTYEQYF. DNA of the CDR3: TGCAGTGCTAGCAAAACCTACGAGCAGTACTTC.

In the case of this clone: At one of its ends the junction is not consistent with the germline gene, which may arise from a read error. This chain links TRBV7-7 with TRBJ1-1; weak D call: TRBD1 (6 bases). CDR3 length: 13 residues. CDR1 is SSHAT, CDR2 FNYEAQ, per germline (reference sequence). For the CDR3, the DNA is TGTGCTAGCAGCCCAGGGGTCGGCACTGAAGCTTTCTTT. Its translation: CASSPGVGTEAFF.

To note about this clone: A junction boundary mismatches the germline segment, possibly from a read error. The chain recombines TRBV13 with TRBJ2-7; weak D call: TRBD2 (5 bases). CDR3 size: 13 residues. Germline CDR1 reads PRHDT; CDR2 reads FYEKMQ (reference sequence). The CDR3 spells CASSLTRLRGQHF. The CDR3 coding sequence is TGTGCCAGCTCTCTAACTCGGTTACGAGGGCAGCACTTC.

The rearrangement joins TRBV25-1 to TRBJ2-3; D might be TRBD2 (5 bases). This CDR3 region has 15 residues. From germline, CDR1 is MGHDK and CDR2 SYGVNS. Trimming removed 5 bases from V and 0 bases from J, with 12 bases in between. The CDR3 coding sequence is TGTGCCAGCAGTTACCCCAGCGGAAGCACAGATACGCAGTATTTT. Its protein product is CASSYPSGSTDTQYF. The full variable domain, with the rest looked up from reference TRBV25-1 and TRBJ2-3, is EADIYQTPRYLVIGTGKKITLECSQTMGHDKMYWYQQDPGMELHLIHYSYGVNSTEKGDLSSESTVSRIRTEHFPLTLESARPSHTSQYLCASSYPSGSTDTQYFGPGTRLTVL.

This clone was seen only a few times. This chain connects TRBV10-3 to TRBJ1-1; D gene unclear. V dropped 3 bases and J dropped 0 bases, with 14 bases sitting between them. Germline V CDR1 and CDR2: ENHRY, SYGVKD. The CDR3 extends over 16 amino acids. The CDR3 sequence is CAISDVPAGMNTEAFF. CDR3 nucleotides: TGTGCCATCAGTGATGTTCCTGCGGGAATGAACACTGAAGCTTTCTTT.

The sample holds one count of this clone. This chain joins TRBV19 and TRBJ1-1; 9 bases match TRBD1. The CDR3 has 14 residues. J gave up 1 base and V 6 bases, and 3 bases lay outside the gene matches. Germline V lookup: CDR1 LNHDA, CDR2 SQIVND (reference sequence). The CDR3 protein is CASRDRGRNTEAFF. As DNA, the CDR3 is TGTGCCAGTAGAGACAGGGGGAGGAACACTGAAGCTTTCTTT. Complete variable domain (other parts from reference TRBV19 and TRBJ1-1): DGGITQSPKYLFRKEGQNVTLSCEQNLNHDAMYWYRQDPGQGLRLIYYSQIVNDFQKGDIAEGYSVSREKKESFPLTVTSAQKNPTAFYLCASRDRGRNTEAFFGQGTRLTVV.

This chain links TRBV15 with TRBJ1-1, with TRBD1 as a possible D gene (6 bases). Germline CDR1 LNHNV, CDR2 YYDKDF (reference sequence). V gave up 7 bases and J gave up 4 bases, with 13 bases separating them. The CDR3 runs 13 residues. The CDR3 region is CATKSGGFTEAFF. CDR3 bases: TGTGCCACCAAAAGTGGGGGCTTCACTGAAGCTTTCTTT.

This clone showed up just a few times. The chain has TRBV10-2 and TRBJ2-5; weak D call: TRBD2 (5 bases). CDR1 WSHSY and CDR2 SAAADI come from the germline V gene. V lost 0 bases and J lost 5, with 13 bases in between. The CDR3 extends over 15 amino acids. In DNA, the CDR3 is TGCGCCAGCAGTGAGTCGCTAGCCGGGTGGGAGACCCAGTACTTC. Residues: CASSESLAGWETQYF.

The CDR3 protein is CSVARQTLAKNIQYF. The CDR3 DNA sequence: TGCAGCGTTGCAAGACAGACTCTAGCCAAAAACATTCAGTACTTC. The V and J genes are TRBV29-1 and TRBJ2-4, with a tentative D call TRBD1 (5 bases). Trimming pared 4 bases from V and 0 bases from J, leaving 13 bases between. CDR3 size: 15 residues. Germline V lookup: CDR1 SQVTM, CDR2 ANQGSEA.

The V gene is TRBV5-1, the J gene TRBJ2-3, with TRBD1 identical over 7 bases. Germline V gene data show CDR1 as SGHRS and CDR2 as YFSETQ. CDR3 length: 14 amino acids. V lost 1 base to trimming and J lost 8 bases; unmatched junction nucleotides: 7. The CDR3 region is CASSLNTGASTQYF. The DNA of the CDR3 is TGCGCCAGCAGCTTGAATACAGGGGCTAGTACGCAGTATTTT.

This clone occurred once. V is TRBV5-1 and J is TRBJ2-6, with TRBD1 identical over 11 bases. The germline V gene encodes CDR1 SGHRS and CDR2 YFSETQ. This CDR3 spans 17 amino acids. V lost 3 bases and J lost 2; bases outside the gene matches: 4. The CDR3 sequence: CASSSGQGAAGANVLTF. Here the CDR3 DNA reads TGCGCCAGCAGCTCAGGACAGGGGGCGGCTGGGGCCAACGTCCTGACTTTC.

The V gene is TRBV7-2, the J gene TRBJ2-7, with 10 positions matching TRBD2. V shed 2 bases, J shed 4 bases, and the junction held 5 bases outside the gene matches. The CDR3 is made up of 15 amino acids. Germline-derived CDR1 and CDR2 are SGHTA and FQGNSA. In nucleotides, the CDR3 is TGTGCCAGCAGCTTAAGGAGCGGGGGGGTTTACGAGCAGTACTTC. This encodes CASSLRSGGVYEQYF.

This chain connects TRBV18 to TRBJ2-3; a possible D gene is TRBD2 (6 bases). From germline, CDR1 is KGHSH and CDR2 LQKENI. CDR3 length: 17 residues. V was trimmed by 0 bases and J by 0 bases, leaving 13 bases between them. This CDR3 is CASSPPFRGRSTDTQYF. The DNA for the CDR3 is TGTGCCAGCTCACCACCCTTTCGGGGGAGAAGCACAGATACGCAGTATTTT.

This rearrangement joins TRBV4-1 to TRBJ2-7, with D perhaps matching TRBD1 (5 bases). The CDR3 is 14 residues long. Germline assignment: CDR1 MGHRA and CDR2 YSYEKL. The V end was cut by 0 bases, the J end by 6 bases, with 12 bases between. The CDR3 sequence: CASSQDSRALEQYF. In nucleotides, the CDR3 is TGCGCCAGCAGCCAAGATTCCAGGGCACTCGAGCAGTACTTC.

This chain uses TRBV27 with TRBJ2-3; maybe TRBD2 (5 bases). The CDR3 has 13 residues. V shed 3 bases and J shed 6 bases, with 10 bases lying between them. Germline V gene data show CDR1 as MNHEY and CDR2 as SMNVEV (reference sequence). CDR3 in DNA: TGTGCCAGCAGTTTTGCTAGCCGCGATACGCAGTATTTT. Its translation: CASSFASRDTQYF.

The chain carries TRBV28 and TRBJ1-6, with D possibly being TRBD1 (6 bases). This CDR3 is built from 14 residues. The germline V gene has CDR1 MDHEN and CDR2 SYDVKM. Trimming pared 3 bases from V and 4 bases from J, leaving 7 bases between. The CDR3 DNA follows: TGTGCCAGCAGTTTCACAGGGTATAATTCACCCCTCCACTTT. As protein: CASSFTGYNSPLHF.

The genes are TRBV6-1 and TRBJ2-7, with 9 bases aligning to TRBD1. This CDR3 spans 15 amino acids. Trimming took 5 bases from V and 4 from J; bases not matched to a gene: 9. Per the germline V gene, CDR1 is MNHNS and CDR2 is SASEGT. CDR3 region: CASSNRGQGLYEQYF. Here the CDR3 DNA reads TGTGCCAGCAGTAACAGGGGGCAGGGGCTATACGAGCAGTACTTC.

The table lists this clone with a few counts. The rearrangement uses TRBV5-1 and TRBJ2-2; 7 nucleotides align to TRBD2. The CDR3 has 15 amino acids. In germline, CDR1 is SGHRS, CDR2 YFSETQ. V was pared by 3 bases and J by 6 bases, with 8 bases of the junction left unmatched. CDR3 coding DNA: TGCGCCAGCAGCTCCCGGGGGGAGCCCCCCGGGGAGCTGTTTTTT. Protein sequence: CASSSRGEPPGELFF.

The chain combines TRBV29-1 with TRBJ1-2; D gene unclear. V was cut by 0 bases and J by 6 bases, with 14 bases left in between. This CDR3 comprises 14 residues. Germline V CDR1 and CDR2: SQVTM, ANQGSEA. Written as DNA, the CDR3 is TGCAGCGTTGAAGATCTTTCTGGAGGGAATGGCTACACCTTC. Its protein product is CSVEDLSGGNGYTF.

This chain joins TRBV5-1 and TRBJ2-5; TRBD1 matches 9 bases. The V gene end was trimmed by 4 bases and the J gene end by 1 base; junction bases not matched to a gene: 2. The CDR3 is made up of 14 amino acids. Germline CDR1 and CDR2: SGHRS and YFSETQ. This CDR3 reads CASSETGGQETQYF. The CDR3 nucleotides read TGCGCCAGCAGCGAGACAGGGGGCCAAGAGACCCAGTACTTC. Based on the CDR3 plus reference TRBV5-1 and TRBJ2-5, the full variable domain is KAGVTQTPRYLIKTRGQQVTLSCSPISGHRSVSWYQQTPGQGLQFLFEYFSETQRNKGNFPGRFSGRQFSNSRSEMNVSTLELGDSALYLCASSETGGQETQYFGPGTRLLVL.

The V gene is TRBV5-4, the J gene TRBJ1-2, with TRBD1 matching over 7 bases. The V gene end was trimmed by 4 bases and the J gene end by 4 bases; junction bases not matched to a gene: 7. The CDR3 length is 14 residues. From germline, CDR1 is SGHNT and CDR2 YYREEE (reference sequence). CDR3 DNA sequence: TGTGCCAGCAGCCACGGGACAGACCCCTATGGCTACACCTTC. Residues: CASSHGTDPYGYTF.

The gene calls are TRBV19 and TRBJ1-5; unclear D gene. V dropped 1 base and J dropped 10 bases, with 17 bases sitting between them. Germline V gives CDR1 LNHDA, CDR2 SQIVND (reference sequence). This CDR3 is 15 amino acids long. The CDR3 reads CASSIAHGSFNPQHF. The CDR3 DNA sequence: TGTGCCAGTAGTATAGCCCATGGGAGCTTTAATCCCCAGCATTTT.

The table lists this clone with a few counts. The chain combines TRBV28 with TRBJ1-1, with D unclear. The length of the CDR3 is 16 residues. V lost 3 bases and J lost 1, with 15 bases in between. Germline V lookup: CDR1 MDHEN, CDR2 SYDVKM. The CDR3 coding sequence is TGTGCCAGCAGTTTTGTCTTCGGGGTGGGGAACACTGAAGCTTTCTTT. Translation: CASSFVFGVGNTEAFF.

CDR3 loop: CASSPYRLQETQYF. The CDR3 bases are TGTGCCAGCAGCCCCTACAGGCTTCAAGAGACCCAGTACTTC. The V call is TRBV7-2, the J call TRBJ2-5; a possible D gene is TRBD1 (5 bases). This CDR3 has 14 residues. V was shortened by 5 bases and J by 2 bases, with 12 bases between the two germline ends. The germline gives CDR1 SGHTA, CDR2 FQGNSA. Looking up the rest from reference TRBV7-2 and TRBJ2-5 gives the full variable domain: GAGVSQSPSNKVTEKGKDVELRCDPISGHTALYWYRQSLGQGLEFLIYFQGNSAPDKSGLPSDRFSAERTGGSVSTLTIQRTQQEDSAVYLCASSPYRLQETQYFGPGTRLLVL.

The chain is built from TRBV6-1 and TRBJ1-2, with 7 bases fitting TRBD1. The CDR3 sequence is 15 residues long. CDR1 MNHNS and CDR2 SASEGT come from the germline V gene. The trim removed 5 bases at V and 3 bases at J, leaving 9 bases unmatched. CDR3 bases: TGTGCCAGCAGTAGACCGGGACAGCCAGACTATGGCTACACCTTC. Translating gives CASSRPGQPDYGYTF.

The chain is built from TRBV6-4 and TRBJ2-1; D gene uncertain. This CDR3 comprises 9 residues. V was trimmed by 8 bases and J by 9 bases, leaving 5 bases between them. The germline V gene encodes CDR1 MRHNA and CDR2 SNTAGT. The CDR3 here is CASPPEQFF. The CDR3 coding sequence is TGTGCCAGCCCTCCTGAGCAGTTCTTC.